What follows are 4 T cell receptor beta chains derived from one specimen sequenced in a study of cytomegalovirus exposure and HLA in healthy donors. PCR was performed using 60 Vbeta and 13 Jbeta primers. TCRdb's table, derived via immunoSEQ multiplex PCR, lists solely in-frame clones and lacks some. Of 90,000 to 150,000 clones listed, approximately 80% are singletons. Sequencing was performed on PBMCs. The receptors originated from a female donor in good health and CMV-seronegative.

The chain joins TRBV5-6 to TRBJ1-2; D is undetermined. V was shortened by 2 bases and J by 8 bases, with 19 bases between the two germline ends. The CDR3 is made up of 15 amino acids. CDR1 is SGHDT, CDR2 YYEEEE, per germline. The CDR3, as DNA: TGTGCCAGCAGCTTAGGCTCACTTGGGCTAAGCGGCTACACCTTC. Protein: CASSLGSLGLSGYTF.

The chain employs TRBV7-2 and TRBJ1-5; D call uncertain. The V and J ends lost 7 bases and 0 bases respectively, with 10 bases between them. The CDR3 consists of 14 residues. Germline values: CDR1 SGHTA, CDR2 FQGNSA. This CDR3 reads CASTREHSNQPQHF. The DNA of the CDR3 is TGTGCCAGCACGAGGGAACATAGCAATCAGCCCCAGCATTTT.

This chain connects TRBV2 to TRBJ1-6; possible D gene TRBD1, 5 bases. The CDR3 contains 16 residues. Trimming removed 4 bases at V and 7 bases at J, with 17 bases between. The germline CDR1 and CDR2 sequences are SNHLY and FYNNEI. CDR3 loop: CASSALQGRLNSPLHF. As DNA, the CDR3 is TGTGCCAGCAGTGCTCTCCAGGGCAGGCTAAATTCACCCCTCCACTTT. The whole variable domain, remainder taken from reference TRBV2 and TRBJ1-6, is EPEVTQTPSHQVTQMGQEVILRCVPISNHLYFYWYRQILGQKVEFLVSFYNNEISEKSEIFDDQFSVERPDGSNFTLKIRSTKLEDSAMYFCASSALQGRLNSPLHFGNGTRLTVT.

This chain links TRBV19 with TRBJ1-4, with D unclear. Germline V gene lookup returns CDR1 LNHDA and CDR2 SQIVND (reference sequence). The CDR3 has 15 amino acids. V was clipped by 1 base and J by 3 bases, with 9 bases between them. The CDR3 sequence: CASSIAGSPNEKLFF. In DNA, the CDR3 is TGTGCCAGTAGTATAGCGGGGTCTCCTAATGAAAAACTGTTTTTT.